The 32 T cell receptor beta chains below were found in one sample sequenced in a study of radiotherapy plus CTLA-4 blockade in lung cancer. Using immunoSEQ multiplex PCR, the repertoire was profiled, and TCRdb retains in-frame clones only, with some absent. The table lists more than 75,000 clones, roughly 80% of them singletons. The sample in question was peripheral blood, obtained from a patient treated with radiotherapy plus ipilimumab. The receptors derive from a human donor with non-small cell lung cancer that progressed on radiotherapy plus ipilimumab.

This chain links TRBV5-1 with TRBJ1-1; 8 nucleotides line up with TRBD1. Germline assignment: CDR1 SGHRS and CDR2 YFSETQ. V was pared by 4 bases and J by 1 base, with 6 bases of the junction left unmatched. The length of the CDR3 is 15 residues. The CDR3 sequence is CASSPTGTGNTEAFF. The DNA of the CDR3 is TGCGCCAGCAGCCCAACAGGGACAGGGAACACTGAAGCTTTCTTT. The whole variable domain, remainder taken from reference TRBV5-1 and TRBJ1-1, is KAGVTQTPRYLIKTRGQQVTLSCSPISGHRSVSWYQQTPGQGLQFLFEYFSETQRNKGNFPGRFSGRQFSNSRSEMNVSTLELGDSALYLCASSPTGTGNTEAFFGQGTRLTVV.

V is TRBV10-3 and J is TRBJ2-1; D unresolved. Per the germline V gene, CDR1 is ENHRY and CDR2 is SYGVKD. There are 13 residues in the CDR3. V was clipped by 3 bases and J by 5 bases, with 8 bases between them. The DNA of the CDR3 is TGTGCCATCAGTGATCTTGGGGACAATGAGCAGTTCTTC. It yields the protein CAISDLGDNEQFF.

This chain uses TRBV7-2 with TRBJ2-7, with TRBD1 matching 9 bases. CDR1 and CDR2 (germline): SGHTA, FQGNSA. This CDR3 comprises 13 residues. With 5 bases clipped from V and 6 bases from J, the junction kept 5 bases outside the gene matches. The CDR3 nucleotides are TGTGCCAGCAGCAAAGACAGGGGGGGCGAGCAGTACTTC. This encodes CASSKDRGGEQYF.

The rearrangement uses TRBV7-9 and TRBJ2-2; 7 nucleotides agree with TRBD1. This CDR3 has 13 amino acids. V lost 5 bases, J lost 6 bases, and 3 bases stayed unmatched. From germline, CDR1 is SEHNR and CDR2 FQNEAQ (reference sequence). CDR3 residues: CASSTTGPGELFF. The CDR3 nucleotides are TGTGCCAGCAGCACGACAGGGCCCGGGGAGCTGTTTTTT.

The rearrangement uses TRBV6-6 and TRBJ1-1, with 8 bases identical to TRBD1. Germline CDR1 MNHNY, CDR2 SVGAGI (reference sequence). The CDR3 is 13 residues long. V gave up 5 bases and J gave up 4 bases; unmatched junction bases: 3. The chain's CDR3 is CASSRQGSTEAFF. For the CDR3, the DNA is TGTGCCAGCAGTAGACAGGGGTCCACTGAAGCTTTCTTT.

V and J are TRBV9 and TRBJ2-3; D gene ambiguous. The CDR3 covers 15 residues. Germline values: CDR1 SGDLS, CDR2 YYNGEE. Trimming left V 0 bases short and J 2 bases short, with 10 bases between. DNA for the CDR3: TGTGCCAGCAGCGTAGGGTCATCAACCACAGATACGCAGTATTTT. Translating gives CASSVGSSTTDTQYF.

The chain links TRBV5-4 to TRBJ2-5, with unresolved D. Per the germline V gene, CDR1 is SGHNT and CDR2 is YYREEE (reference sequence). The CDR3 is 13 residues long. Trimming took off 0 bases at V and 2 bases at J, with 5 bases between the two ends. CDR3 loop: CASSLGRQETQYF. In DNA, the CDR3 is TGTGCCAGCAGCTTGGGACGACAAGAGACCCAGTACTTC.

This sequence joins TRBV9 and TRBJ1-3; no clear D. The CDR3 contains 15 residues. Germline loops: CDR1 SGDLS, CDR2 YYNGEE. V was shortened by 4 bases and J by 0 bases, with 11 bases between the two germline ends. CDR3 in DNA: TGTGCCAGCAGCCCCTCAGGAGACTCTGGAAACACCATATATTTT. The encoded protein is CASSPSGDSGNTIYF.

The chain has TRBV27 and TRBJ2-7; tentative D call: TRBD2 (6 bases). Trimming cost V 6 bases and J 0 bases, with 15 bases left between them. The length of the CDR3 is 15 residues. In germline, CDR1 is MNHEY, CDR2 SMNVEV (reference sequence). The CDR3 here is CASSFSGGSSYEQYF. In DNA, the CDR3 is TGTGCCAGCAGCTTCTCCGGGGGAAGCTCCTACGAGCAGTACTTC.

CDR3 region: CASSDRTGDTQYF. The CDR3 bases are TGTGCCAGCAGTGACCGGACGGGAGATACGCAGTATTTT. The rearrangement joins TRBV6-4 to TRBJ2-3; no clear D gene. CDR1 and CDR2 (germline): MRHNA, SNTAGT. The V end was cut by 2 bases, the J end by 5 bases, with 8 bases between. This CDR3 has 13 residues.

The J gene is TRBJ1-1, the V gene TRBV4-2; the D gene is possibly TRBD1 (5 bases). This CDR3 has 16 amino acids. Per germline, CDR1 LGHNA and CDR2 YNFKEQ. The V end lost 0 bases, the J end lost 1 base, and 12 bases lay between the germline ends. The CDR3 DNA reads as TGTGCCAGCAGCCAAGAAGTATGGGGGGGGAACACTGAAGCTTTCTTT. Protein sequence: CASSQEVWGGNTEAFF.

The chain combines TRBV18 with TRBJ1-2; D not resolved. V was shortened by 1 base and J by 5 bases, with 20 bases between the two germline ends. Germline V gene data show CDR1 as KGHSH and CDR2 as LQKENI. The CDR3 consists of 17 residues. DNA for the CDR3: TGTGCCAGCTCACCACAGGGCAGCATAACCTCTTCTTATGGCTACACCTTC. It yields the protein CASSPQGSITSSYGYTF.

In DNA, the CDR3 is TGTGCCAGCAGCTTAGAACGGAGGAACACCATATATTTT. As protein: CASSLERRNTIYF. The J gene is TRBJ1-3, the V gene TRBV11-2; unclear D gene. CDR1 and CDR2 (germline): SGHAT, FQNNGV. The CDR3 runs to 13 residues. The V end lost 0 bases, the J end lost 7 bases, and 7 bases lay between the germline ends.

This clone was seen a few times. This chain links TRBV29-1 with TRBJ2-7; D is perhaps TRBD1 or TRBD2 (5 bases each). In germline, CDR1 is SQVTM, CDR2 ANQGSEA. V was clipped by 6 bases and J by 3 bases, with 9 bases between them. This CDR3 contains 11 residues. DNA for the CDR3: TGCAGCGTAGGGACGGACTACGAGCAGTACGTC. Translating it yields CSVGTDYEQYV.

Points on this clone: In the same sample, other DNA sequences code for this CDR3. V usage is TRBV5-1 and J usage is TRBJ2-1; no clear D. Trimming took off 0 bases at V and 3 bases at J, with 4 bases between the two ends. The germline V gene has CDR1 SGHRS and CDR2 YFSETQ. This CDR3 spans 13 amino acids. The CDR3 sequence is CASSLGGYNEQFF. The CDR3 coding sequence is TGCGCCAGCAGCTTGGGGGGCTACAATGAGCAGTTCTTC.

The CDR3 sequence is CASKGAFNTGELFF. Here the CDR3 DNA reads TGCGCCAGCAAGGGGGCGTTTAACACCGGGGAGCTGTTTTTT. The J gene is TRBJ2-2, the V gene TRBV5-1; 7 bases map to TRBD1. The germline gives CDR1 SGHRS, CDR2 YFSETQ. With V trimmed by 6 bases and J by 2 bases, 4 bases remained unmatched. The CDR3 spans 14 residues.

The rearrangement uses TRBV15 and TRBJ1-3, with D tentatively TRBD1 (5 bases). The germline V and J ends were trimmed by 6 bases and 4 bases, with 13 bases remaining between them. This CDR3 is 14 amino acids long. Germline V gene lookup returns CDR1 LNHNV and CDR2 YYDKDF (reference sequence). In DNA form, the CDR3 reads TGTGCCACCAGATCCCCGGGGGGGGGAAACACCATATATTTT. It is translated as CATRSPGGGNTIYF.

The J gene is TRBJ1-5, the V gene TRBV9; D ambiguous. V lost 0 bases to trimming and J lost 6 bases, with 10 bases between them. Germline values: CDR1 SGDLS, CDR2 YYNGEE. The CDR3 extends over 14 amino acids. CDR3 DNA sequence: TGTGCCAGCAGCGTAGGCTCAGGAGGTCAGCCCCAGCATTTT. Its translation: CASSVGSGGQPQHF.

V usage is TRBV5-1 and J usage is TRBJ2-2, with D perhaps TRBD1 (6 bases). From germline, CDR1 is SGHRS and CDR2 YFSETQ. V was pared by 4 bases and J by 3 bases, with 16 bases between. The CDR3 totals 16 residues. CDR3 in amino acids: CASSVLNGQHTGELFF. CDR3 sequence (DNA): TGCGCCAGCAGCGTATTAAATGGACAGCACACCGGGGAGCTGTTTTTT.

This chain connects TRBV4-1 to TRBJ1-1; D not resolved. Trimming pared 0 bases from V and 0 bases from J, leaving 5 bases between. The CDR3 covers 14 residues. Per the germline V gene, CDR1 is MGHRA and CDR2 is YSYEKL. DNA of the CDR3: TGCGCCAGCAGCCAAGAAAGTTTGAACACTGAAGCTTTCTTT. Protein: CASSQESLNTEAFF.

The chain is built from TRBV18 and TRBJ2-5, with D unclear. V shed 0 bases and J shed 1 base, with 3 bases lying between them. CDR1 and CDR2 (germline): KGHSH, LQKENI. This CDR3 is 13 amino acids long. The chain's CDR3 is CASSPPGQETQYF. In DNA form, the CDR3 reads TGTGCCAGCTCACCACCAGGCCAAGAGACCCAGTACTTC.

The V call is TRBV6-6, the J call TRBJ1-1; tentatively, D is TRBD1 (6 bases). The germline V gene has CDR1 MNHNY and CDR2 SVGAGI (reference sequence). The CDR3 consists of 14 residues. With 3 bases removed from V and 6 bases from J, the gap between germline ends came to 14 bases. Here the CDR3 DNA reads TGTGCCAGCAGTTATTGGGGGGGCGCTTCTGAAGCTTTCTTT. Protein product: CASSYWGGASEAFF.

J is TRBJ2-1 and V is TRBV10-2; D gene uncertain. V was cut by 5 bases and J by 1 base, with 21 bases left in between. Germline V gene lookup returns CDR1 WSHSY and CDR2 SAAADI. The CDR3 covers 18 residues. The CDR3 protein is CASSKRVVMGLSYNEQFF. The CDR3 nucleotides are TGCGCCAGCAGTAAGAGAGTTGTGATGGGCCTATCCTACAATGAGCAGTTCTTC.

The chain recombines TRBV2 with TRBJ1-2; D unclear. V shed 0 bases and J shed 8 bases, with 10 bases lying between them. The CDR3 is made up of 13 amino acids. The germline V gene encodes CDR1 SNHLY and CDR2 FYNNEI. This CDR3 reads CASSEARVYGYTF. The CDR3 DNA reads TGTGCCAGCAGTGAAGCGCGGGTTTACGGCTACACCTTC.

J is TRBJ2-1 and V is TRBV28, with 8 bases aligning to TRBD2. CDR3 length equals 17 residues. The germline V gene has CDR1 MDHEN and CDR2 SYDVKM. The J segment lost 7 bases and the V segment lost 6 bases, leaving 17 bases of the junction unmatched. The DNA of the CDR3 is TGTGCCAGCAGCCGCCCTCTCTCGGGAGGGCCGGAGAATGAGCAGTTCTTC. Protein sequence: CASSRPLSGGPENEQFF.

The CDR3 sequence is CASSRGTGGATEAFF. The CDR3 region has the DNA TGTGCCAGCAGCAGGGGGACAGGGGGGGCCACTGAAGCTTTCTTT. V is TRBV21-1 and J is TRBJ1-1; TRBD1 is the table's D call, not checked against the DNA. TRBV21-1 is designated a pseudogene. The CDR3 is 15 amino acids.

This chain connects TRBV15 to TRBJ2-4, with D perhaps TRBD1 (6 bases). V dropped 0 bases and J dropped 12 bases, with 15 bases sitting between them. CDR3 size: 14 residues. The V gene's germline CDR1 is LNHNV and CDR2 YYDKDF (reference sequence). CDR3 protein: CATSRDRQVIPQYF. Written as DNA, the CDR3 is TGTGCCACCAGCAGAGATCGACAGGTGATTCCTCAGTACTTC.

The chain employs TRBV29-1 and TRBJ2-1; 8 positions agree with TRBD2. With V trimmed by 1 base and J by 7 bases, 6 bases remained unmatched. Germline V gene sequence: CDR1 SQVTM, CDR2 ANQGSEA. There are 14 residues in the CDR3. The CDR3: CSVEAGGFWNEQFF. DNA for the CDR3: TGCAGCGTTGAAGCGGGAGGGTTTTGGAATGAGCAGTTCTTC.

This clone was found once. The rearrangement joins TRBV4-1 to TRBJ2-5, with D unresolved. V was trimmed by 1 base and J by 5 bases, leaving 8 bases between them. CDR3 length equals 13 residues. CDR1 and CDR2 from the germline V gene are MGHRA and YSYEKL. The CDR3 loop reads CASSQAFDETQYF. The DNA for the CDR3 is TGCGCCAGCAGCCAAGCGTTTGATGAGACCCAGTACTTC.

This chain joins TRBV30 and TRBJ1-2, with D maybe TRBD1 (5 bases). Germline V lookup: CDR1 GTSNPN, CDR2 SVGIG (reference sequence). CDR3 length: 12 residues. The germline V and J ends were trimmed by 3 bases and 4 bases, with 9 bases remaining between them. The DNA of the CDR3 is TGTGCCTGGAGGCCAGGGAGCTATGGCTACACCTTC. It is translated as CAWRPGSYGYTF.

The genes are TRBV25-1 and TRBJ2-3; D gene uncertain. The germline CDR1 and CDR2 sequences are MGHDK and SYGVNS. The CDR3 length is 13 residues. Trimming took off 2 bases at V and 10 bases at J, with 13 bases between the two ends. CDR3 coding DNA: TGTGCCAGCAGTGAAAACCCTTCGTGGGCGCAGTATTTT. Protein: CASSENPSWAQYF.

The chain carries TRBV10-1 and TRBJ1-1; D possibly corresponds to TRBD1 (5 bases). Germline-derived CDR1 and CDR2 are WNHNN and SYGVQD (reference sequence). There are 15 residues in the CDR3. V shed 3 bases and J shed 3 bases, with 14 bases lying between them. The CDR3 is CASSDSDRPDTEAFF. The CDR3, as DNA: TGCGCCAGCAGTGACTCCGACAGACCAGACACTGAAGCTTTCTTT.